The 10 T cell receptor beta chains below come from one sample, sequenced in a study of T cell clones after liver transplantation. Clones were sequenced by immunoSEQ multiplex PCR, and TCRdb holds only the in-frame ones, with some missing. The top ten clones hold about 9.9% of a sample with about 50,000 clones, about 67% of them seen once. The material sequenced was CD4+ T cells from blood, taken less than 70 months after liver transplant. The receptors were gathered from a human patient who received a liver transplant. Some T cells may possibly be graft donor cells.

This sequence joins TRBV27 and TRBJ2-3; tentatively, D is TRBD1 (6 bases). V was clipped by 8 bases and J by 6 bases, with 21 bases between them. The CDR3 covers 15 residues. Germline CDR1 MNHEY, CDR2 SMNVEV (reference sequence). CDR3 bases: TGTGCCAGCGGACCAGACAGGTCCCGTGAGGATACGCAGTATTTT. Translating it yields CASGPDRSREDTQYF.

The V gene is TRBV10-3, the J gene TRBJ2-7; D is possibly TRBD1 or TRBD2 (5 bases each). CDR1 ENHRY and CDR2 SYGVKD come from the germline V gene. V lost 2 bases to trimming and J lost 6 bases, with 23 bases between them. The CDR3 contains 17 residues. The CDR3 is CAISERNYLGTLSEQYF. CDR3 nucleotides: TGTGCCATCAGTGAGAGGAACTACCTGGGGACGCTTTCCGAGCAGTACTTC.

The V gene is TRBV11-2, the J gene TRBJ1-4, with D perhaps matching TRBD1 (6 bases). The germline CDR1 and CDR2 sequences are SGHAT and FQNNGV. Trimming removed 3 bases at V and 7 bases at J, with 15 bases between. The CDR3 has 15 amino acids. The CDR3 region has the DNA TGTGCCAGCAGCTTCTCCGGGACAAGGAGTGAAAAACTGTTTTTT. This gives the protein CASSFSGTRSEKLFF.

The table lists this clone with a count of one. The chain couples TRBV5-6 to TRBJ1-1; tentative D call: TRBD1 (5 bases). Trimming removed 0 bases at V and 5 bases at J, with 14 bases between. Germline V lookup: CDR1 SGHDT, CDR2 YYEEEE. The CDR3 is made up of 15 amino acids. The CDR3 nucleotides read TGTGCCAGCAGCTTGGGAGGCAGGGAGGGGACTGAAGCTTTCTTT. It codes for CASSLGGREGTEAFF.

The chain couples TRBV21-1 to TRBJ1-5; the table's D call of TRBD1 was not tested on the DNA. TRBV21-1 is a pseudogene. This CDR3 comprises 19 residues. CDR3 nucleotide sequence: TGTGCCAGCAGCAACGATGGGACAGGCCGGAAGGACACATATCAGCCCCAGCATTTT. Translated, it gives CASSNDGTGRKDTYQPQHF.

To note about this clone: One end of the junction fails to match germline, which may point to a read error. This sequence joins TRBV7-7 and TRBJ1-4; D remains unclear. The V gene's germline CDR1 is SSHAT and CDR2 FNYEAQ (reference sequence). The CDR3 has 15 amino acids. CDR3 in DNA: TGTGCTAGCAGCTTAGAAGGCCAGTTGGATGAAAAACTGTTTTTT. Its translation: CASSLEGQLDEKLFF. Full variable domain (outside the CDR3, taken from reference TRBV7-7 and TRBJ1-4): GAGVSQSPRYKVTKRGQDVTLRCDPISSHATLYWYQQALGQGPEFLTYFNYEAQPDKSGLPSDRFSAERPEGSISTLTIQRTEQRDSAMYRCASSLEGQLDEKLFFGSGTQLSVL.

This rearrangement joins TRBV28 to TRBJ1-6; D is undetermined. Germline CDR1 and CDR2: MDHEN and SYDVKM. Between the trimmed V and J ends, which lost 7 bases and 6 bases, there was a span of 22 bases. CDR3 size: 17 residues. CDR3 nucleotides: TGTGCCAGCATCTCTAAAACGGTAGGGCAGCTTAATTCACCCCTCCACTTT. Translating gives CASISKTVGQLNSPLHF.

This sequence joins TRBV7-2 and TRBJ2-1; D possibly corresponds to TRBD1 (6 bases). The germline gives CDR1 SGHTA, CDR2 FQGNSA. The V end lost 4 bases, the J end lost 5 bases, and 15 bases lay between the germline ends. The CDR3 consists of 15 residues. CDR3: CASSSGDKLNNEQFF. The CDR3 coding sequence is TGTGCCAGCAGCTCAGGGGACAAGTTGAACAATGAGCAGTTCTTC.

V and J are TRBV6-6 and TRBJ2-6, with TRBD1 as a possible D gene (5 bases). Germline CDR1 reads MNHNY; CDR2 reads SVGAGI (reference sequence). This CDR3 spans 15 amino acids. V was clipped by 4 bases and J by 4 bases, with 11 bases between them. The CDR3, as DNA: TGTGCCAGCAGTTTTCAGGGTGGCGGGGCCAACGTCCTGACTTTC. Translating gives CASSFQGGGANVLTF.

The chain couples TRBV11-1 to TRBJ1-6; no definite D call. This CDR3 has 14 amino acids. Trimming pared 1 base from V and 7 bases from J, leaving 8 bases between. In germline, CDR1 is SGHAT, CDR2 FQDESV (reference sequence). The CDR3 loop reads CASSLGNENSPLHF. The CDR3 DNA reads as TGTGCCAGCAGCTTAGGAAACGAGAATTCACCCCTCCACTTT.